The present TCR beta chain was sequenced within a study of shared clonotypes between healthy human individuals. Looking at the study overall: Per-donor plates numbered three CD4 naive, three CD4 memory, two CD8 naive and one CD8 memory. Overall study findings and caveats: Clonotypes not shared had lower generation probabilities than those common to all four donors. Roughly 5% of naive CD4 clonotypes were shared across four donors.

CDR1 and CDR2 (germline): SEHNR, FQNEAQ (reference sequence). Between the trimmed V and J ends, which lost 1 base and 0 bases, there was a span of 13 bases. The CDR3 runs to 17 residues. As regards this clone: Its antigen remains unknown.

The study enrolled healthy HIV-negative adults without recent acute infections or vaccinations as donors. TCRdb's copy holds only in-frame clones and misses some; the assay was immunoSEQ multiplex PCR. The table includes a few million clones, around 90% detected once. The source material was naive CD4+ T cells sorted from blood. As for subset: CD45RA+ positively selected. This clonotype was obtained from a man aged 18 to 29 in good health. The chain links TRBV7-9 to TRBJ2-1; D is uncertain. This CDR3 is CASSLEGQLSSYNEQFF. Written as DNA, the CDR3 is TGTGCCAGCAGCTTAGAGGGCCAATTGAGCTCCTACAATGAGCAGTTCTTC.